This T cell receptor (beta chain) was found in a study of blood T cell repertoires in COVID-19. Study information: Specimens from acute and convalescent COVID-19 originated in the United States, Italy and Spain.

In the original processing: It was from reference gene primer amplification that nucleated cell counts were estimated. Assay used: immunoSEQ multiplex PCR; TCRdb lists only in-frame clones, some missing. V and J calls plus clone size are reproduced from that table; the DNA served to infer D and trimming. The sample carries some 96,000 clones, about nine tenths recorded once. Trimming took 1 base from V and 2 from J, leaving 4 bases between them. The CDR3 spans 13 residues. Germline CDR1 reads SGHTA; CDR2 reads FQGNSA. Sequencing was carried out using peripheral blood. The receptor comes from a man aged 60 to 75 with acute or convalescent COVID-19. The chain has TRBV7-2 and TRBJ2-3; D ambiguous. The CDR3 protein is CASSLVNTDTQYF. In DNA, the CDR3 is TGTGCCAGCAGCTTAGTAAACACAGATACGCAGTATTTT.